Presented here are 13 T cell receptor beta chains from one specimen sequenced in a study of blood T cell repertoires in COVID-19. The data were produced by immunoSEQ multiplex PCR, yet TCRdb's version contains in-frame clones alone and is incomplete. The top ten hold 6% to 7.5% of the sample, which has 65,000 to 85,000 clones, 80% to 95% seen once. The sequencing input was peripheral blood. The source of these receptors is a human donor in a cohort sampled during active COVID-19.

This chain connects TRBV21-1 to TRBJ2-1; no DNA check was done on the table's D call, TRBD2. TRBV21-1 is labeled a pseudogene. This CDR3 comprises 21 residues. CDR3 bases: TGTGCCAGCAGCAAACACCCGGGACTAGCGGGGGGCGAGGGCTCCTACAATGAGCAGTTCTTC. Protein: CASSKHPGLAGGEGSYNEQFF.

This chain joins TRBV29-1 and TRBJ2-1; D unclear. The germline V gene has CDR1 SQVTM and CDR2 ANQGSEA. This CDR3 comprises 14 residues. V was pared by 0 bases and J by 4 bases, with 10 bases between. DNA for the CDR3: TGCAGCGTTGAAGATCGGTTCCATTACAATGAGCAGTTCTTC. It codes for CSVEDRFHYNEQFF.

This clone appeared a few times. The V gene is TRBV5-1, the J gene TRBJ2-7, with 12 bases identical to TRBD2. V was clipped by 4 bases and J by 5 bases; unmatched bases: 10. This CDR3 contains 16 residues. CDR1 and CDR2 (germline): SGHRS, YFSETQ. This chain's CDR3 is CASSPSAGLAGDEQYF. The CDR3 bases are TGCGCCAGCAGCCCCTCCGCGGGACTAGCGGGTGACGAGCAGTACTTC.

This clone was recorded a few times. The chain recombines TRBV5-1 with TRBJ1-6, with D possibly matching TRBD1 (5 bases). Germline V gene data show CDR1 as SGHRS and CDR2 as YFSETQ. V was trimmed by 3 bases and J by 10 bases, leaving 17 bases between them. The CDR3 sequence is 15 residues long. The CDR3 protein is CASSSGHGGGSPLHF. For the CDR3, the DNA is TGCGCCAGCAGCTCCGGGCACGGCGGGGGGTCACCCCTCCACTTT.

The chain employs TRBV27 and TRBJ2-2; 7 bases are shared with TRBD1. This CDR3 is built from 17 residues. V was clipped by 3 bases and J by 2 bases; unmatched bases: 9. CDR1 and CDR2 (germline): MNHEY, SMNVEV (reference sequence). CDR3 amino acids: CASSFSGQALNTGELFF. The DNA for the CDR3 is TGTGCCAGCAGTTTCTCCGGACAGGCCTTAAACACCGGGGAGCTGTTTTTT.

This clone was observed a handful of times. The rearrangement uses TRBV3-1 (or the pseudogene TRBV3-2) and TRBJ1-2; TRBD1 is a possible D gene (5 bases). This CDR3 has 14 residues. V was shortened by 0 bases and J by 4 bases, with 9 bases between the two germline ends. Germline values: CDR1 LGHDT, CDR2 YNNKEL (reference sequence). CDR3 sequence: CASSQEGGTYGYTF. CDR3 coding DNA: TGTGCCAGCAGCCAAGAGGGGGGAACCTATGGCTACACCTTC.

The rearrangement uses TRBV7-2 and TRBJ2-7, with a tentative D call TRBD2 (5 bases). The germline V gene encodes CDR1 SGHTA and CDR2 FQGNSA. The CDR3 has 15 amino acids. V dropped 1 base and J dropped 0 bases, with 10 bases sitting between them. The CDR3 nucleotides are TGTGCCAGCAGCTTAGACCGGGGTAGCTCCTACGAGCAGTACTTC. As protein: CASSLDRGSSYEQYF.

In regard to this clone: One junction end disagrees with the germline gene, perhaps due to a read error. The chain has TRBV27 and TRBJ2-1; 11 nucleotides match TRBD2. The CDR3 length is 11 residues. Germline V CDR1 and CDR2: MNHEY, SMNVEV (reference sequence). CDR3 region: CASVSGGAEVF. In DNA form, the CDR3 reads TGTGCCAGCGTTAGCGGGGGGGCTGAGGTCTTC.

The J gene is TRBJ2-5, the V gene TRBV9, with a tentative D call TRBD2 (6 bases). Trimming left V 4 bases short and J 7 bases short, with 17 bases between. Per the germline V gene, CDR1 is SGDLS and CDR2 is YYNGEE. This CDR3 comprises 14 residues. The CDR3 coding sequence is TGTGCCAGCAGCAGCCAAGGCACGGAGGGGACCCAGTACTTC. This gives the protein CASSSQGTEGTQYF.

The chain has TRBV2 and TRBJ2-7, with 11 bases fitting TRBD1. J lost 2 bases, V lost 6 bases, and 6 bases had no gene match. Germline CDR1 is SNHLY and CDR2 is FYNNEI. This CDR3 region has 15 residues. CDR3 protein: CASSSGTGGTYEQYF. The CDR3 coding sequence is TGTGCCAGCAGCTCCGGGACAGGGGGAACCTACGAGCAGTACTTC.

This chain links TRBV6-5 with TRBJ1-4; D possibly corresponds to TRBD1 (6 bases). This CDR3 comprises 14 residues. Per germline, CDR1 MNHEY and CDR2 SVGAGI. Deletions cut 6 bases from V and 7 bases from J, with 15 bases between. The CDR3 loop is CASRANWGREKLFF. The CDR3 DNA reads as TGTGCCAGCAGAGCGAACTGGGGGCGTGAAAAACTGTTTTTT.

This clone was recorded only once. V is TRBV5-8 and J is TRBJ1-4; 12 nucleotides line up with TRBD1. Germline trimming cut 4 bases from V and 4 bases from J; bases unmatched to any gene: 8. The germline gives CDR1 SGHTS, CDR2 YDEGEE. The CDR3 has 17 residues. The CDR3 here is CASSPRDRGRFNEKLFF. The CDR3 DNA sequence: TGTGCCAGCAGCCCCCGGGACAGGGGGCGGTTTAATGAAAAACTGTTTTTT.

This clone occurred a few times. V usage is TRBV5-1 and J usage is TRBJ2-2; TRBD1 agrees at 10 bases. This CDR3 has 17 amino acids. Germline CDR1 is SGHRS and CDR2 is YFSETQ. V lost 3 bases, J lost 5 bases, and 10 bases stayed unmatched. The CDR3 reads CASSWGDRGSSTGELFF. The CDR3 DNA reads TGCGCCAGCAGCTGGGGGGACAGGGGCTCCTCAACCGGGGAGCTGTTTTTT.